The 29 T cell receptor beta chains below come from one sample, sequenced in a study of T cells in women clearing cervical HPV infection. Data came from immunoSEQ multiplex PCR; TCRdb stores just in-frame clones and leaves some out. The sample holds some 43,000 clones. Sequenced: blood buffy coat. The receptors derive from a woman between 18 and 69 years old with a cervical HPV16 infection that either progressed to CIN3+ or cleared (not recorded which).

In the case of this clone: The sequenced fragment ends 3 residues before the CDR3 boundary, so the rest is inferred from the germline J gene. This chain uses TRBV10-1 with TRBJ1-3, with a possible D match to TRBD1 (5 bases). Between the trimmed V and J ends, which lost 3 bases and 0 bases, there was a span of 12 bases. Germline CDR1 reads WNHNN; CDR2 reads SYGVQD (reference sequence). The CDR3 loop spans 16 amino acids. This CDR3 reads CASSENRGISGNTIYF. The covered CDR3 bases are TGCGCCAGCAGTGAAAACCGGGGGATCTCTGGAAACACC.

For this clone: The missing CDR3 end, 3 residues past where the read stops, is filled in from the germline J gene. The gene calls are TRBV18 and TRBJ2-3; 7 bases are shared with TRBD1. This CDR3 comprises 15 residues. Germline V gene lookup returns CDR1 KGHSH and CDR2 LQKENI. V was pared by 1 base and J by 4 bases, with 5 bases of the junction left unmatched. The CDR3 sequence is CASSPRAQGADTQYF. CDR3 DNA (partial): TGTGCCAGCTCACCACGGGCTCAGGGGGCAGATACG.

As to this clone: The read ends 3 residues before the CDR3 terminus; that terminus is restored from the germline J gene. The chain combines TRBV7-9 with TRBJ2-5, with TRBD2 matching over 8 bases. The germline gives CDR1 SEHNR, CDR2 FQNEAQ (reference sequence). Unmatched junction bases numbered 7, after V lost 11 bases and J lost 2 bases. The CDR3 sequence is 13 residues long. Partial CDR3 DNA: TGTGCCGTCGGGGGGGATCAACAAGAGACC. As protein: CAVGGDQQET. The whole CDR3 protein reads CAVGGDQQETQYF.

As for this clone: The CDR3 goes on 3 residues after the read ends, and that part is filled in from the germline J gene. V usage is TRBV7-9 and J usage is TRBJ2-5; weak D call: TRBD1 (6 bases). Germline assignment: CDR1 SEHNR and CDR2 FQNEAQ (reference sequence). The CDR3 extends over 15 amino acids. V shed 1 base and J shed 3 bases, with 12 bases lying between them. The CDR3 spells CASSLGTAPKETQYF. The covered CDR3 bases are TGTGCCAGCAGCTTAGGGACAGCCCCAAAAGAGACC.

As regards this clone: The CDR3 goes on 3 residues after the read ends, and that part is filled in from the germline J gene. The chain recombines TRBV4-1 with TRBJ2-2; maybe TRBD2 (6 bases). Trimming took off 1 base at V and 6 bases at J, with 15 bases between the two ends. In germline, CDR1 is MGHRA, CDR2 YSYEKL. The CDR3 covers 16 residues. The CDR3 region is CASSQVGGERAGELFF. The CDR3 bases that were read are TGCGCCAGCAGCCAAGTAGGCGGGGAGCGAGCCGGGGAG.

CDR3 DNA, as far as it was read: TGTGCCAGCTCACCATGGAGGTCCCGGGGCGGGGAG. This sequence encodes CASSPWRSRGGE. The entire CDR3 reads CASSPWRSRGGELFF. The chain is built from TRBV18 and TRBJ2-2; the D gene is possibly TRBD2 (5 bases). The read ends 3 residues early relative to the CDR3; the germline J gene fills the gap. CDR3 length: 15 amino acids. Germline CDR1 reads KGHSH; CDR2 reads LQKENI. Deletions cut 2 bases from V and 7 bases from J, with 14 bases between.

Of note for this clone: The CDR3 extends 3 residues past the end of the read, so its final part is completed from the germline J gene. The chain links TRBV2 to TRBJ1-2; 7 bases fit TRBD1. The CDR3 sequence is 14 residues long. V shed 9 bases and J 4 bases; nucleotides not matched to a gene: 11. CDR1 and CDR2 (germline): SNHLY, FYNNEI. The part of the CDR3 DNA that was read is TGTGCCAGAAGGAACCCCGGGACAGCCTATGGC. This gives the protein CARRNPGTAYG. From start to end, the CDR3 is CARRNPGTAYGYTF.

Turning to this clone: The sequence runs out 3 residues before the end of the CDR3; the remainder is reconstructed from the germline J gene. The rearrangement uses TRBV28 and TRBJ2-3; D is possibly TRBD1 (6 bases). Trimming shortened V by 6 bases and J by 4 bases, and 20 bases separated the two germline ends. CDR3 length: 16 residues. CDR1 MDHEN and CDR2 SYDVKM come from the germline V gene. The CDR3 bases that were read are TGTGCCAGCAGCCCTCCCGACAGGTTTAGGGCAGATACG. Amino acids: CASSPPDRFRADT. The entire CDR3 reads CASSPPDRFRADTQYF. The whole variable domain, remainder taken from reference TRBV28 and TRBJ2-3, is DVKVTQSSRYLVKRTGEKVFLECVQDMDHENMFWYRQDPGLGLRLIYFSYDVKMKEKGDIPEGYSVSREKKERFSLILESASTNQTSMYLCASSPPDRFRADTQYFGPGTRLTVL.

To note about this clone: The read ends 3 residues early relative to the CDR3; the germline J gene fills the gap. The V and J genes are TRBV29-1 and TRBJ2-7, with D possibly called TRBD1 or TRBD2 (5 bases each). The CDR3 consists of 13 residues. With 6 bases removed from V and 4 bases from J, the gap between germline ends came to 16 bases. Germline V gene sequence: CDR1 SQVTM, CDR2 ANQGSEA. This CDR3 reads CSVGRQGVYEQYF. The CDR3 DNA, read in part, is TGCAGCGTCGGGCGGCAGGGAGTATACGAG.

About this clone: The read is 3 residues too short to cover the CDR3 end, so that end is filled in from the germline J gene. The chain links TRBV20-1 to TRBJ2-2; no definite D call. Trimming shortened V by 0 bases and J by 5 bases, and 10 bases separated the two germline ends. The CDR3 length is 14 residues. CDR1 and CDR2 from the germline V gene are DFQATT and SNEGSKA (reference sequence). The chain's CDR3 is CSARDPDKTGELFF. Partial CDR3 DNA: TGCAGTGCTAGAGACCCCGACAAAACCGGGGAG.

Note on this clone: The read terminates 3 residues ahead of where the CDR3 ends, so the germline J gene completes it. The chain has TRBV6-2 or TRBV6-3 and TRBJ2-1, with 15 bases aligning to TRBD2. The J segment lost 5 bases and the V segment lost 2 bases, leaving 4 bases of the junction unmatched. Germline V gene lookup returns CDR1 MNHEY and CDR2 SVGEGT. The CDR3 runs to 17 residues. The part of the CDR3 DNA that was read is TGTGCCAGCAGTTACGGGGGACTAGCGGGGGGTAACAATGAG. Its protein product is CASSYGGLAGGNNE. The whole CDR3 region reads CASSYGGLAGGNNEQFF.

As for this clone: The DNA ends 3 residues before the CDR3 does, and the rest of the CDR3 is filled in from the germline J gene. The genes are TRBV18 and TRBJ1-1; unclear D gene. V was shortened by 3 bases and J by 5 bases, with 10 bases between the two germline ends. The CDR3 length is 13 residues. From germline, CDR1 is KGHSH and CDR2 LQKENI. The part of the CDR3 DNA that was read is TGTGCCAGCTCACCTCAGGAGTATACTGAA. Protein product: CASSPQEYTE. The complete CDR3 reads CASSPQEYTEAFF.

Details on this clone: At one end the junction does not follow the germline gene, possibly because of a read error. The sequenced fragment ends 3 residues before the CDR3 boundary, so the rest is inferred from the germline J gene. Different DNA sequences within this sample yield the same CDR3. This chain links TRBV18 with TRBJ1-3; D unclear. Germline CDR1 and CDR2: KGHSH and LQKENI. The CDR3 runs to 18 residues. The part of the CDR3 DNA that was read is TGTGCCAGCTCACCACTGGCGGGTGCGGGTCTTACCGGAAACACA. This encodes CASSPLAGAGLTGNT. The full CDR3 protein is CASSPLAGAGLTGNTIYF.

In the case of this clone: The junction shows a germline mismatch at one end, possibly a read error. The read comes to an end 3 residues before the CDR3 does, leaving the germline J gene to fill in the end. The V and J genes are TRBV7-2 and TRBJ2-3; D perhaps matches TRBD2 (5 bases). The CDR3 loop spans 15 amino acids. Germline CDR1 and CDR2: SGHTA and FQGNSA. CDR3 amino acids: CASSLYSSSTNTQYF. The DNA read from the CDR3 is TGTGCCAGCAGCTTATACAGCTCTAGCACAAATACG.

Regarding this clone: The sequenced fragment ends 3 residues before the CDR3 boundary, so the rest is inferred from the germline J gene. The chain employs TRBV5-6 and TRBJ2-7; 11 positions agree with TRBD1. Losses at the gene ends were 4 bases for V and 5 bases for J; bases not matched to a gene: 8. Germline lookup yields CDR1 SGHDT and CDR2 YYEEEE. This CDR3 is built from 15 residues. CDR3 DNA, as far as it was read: TGTGCCAGCAGCAGGGGGACAGGGGGGTACCACGAG. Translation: CASSRGTGGYHE. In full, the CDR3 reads CASSRGTGGYHEQYF.

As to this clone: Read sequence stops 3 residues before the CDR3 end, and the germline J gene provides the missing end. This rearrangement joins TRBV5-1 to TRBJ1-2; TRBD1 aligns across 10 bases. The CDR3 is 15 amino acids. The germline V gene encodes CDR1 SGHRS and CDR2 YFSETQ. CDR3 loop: CASSDSHGTGVGYTF. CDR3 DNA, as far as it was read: TGCGCCAGCAGCGACTCCCACGGGACAGGGGTAGGC.

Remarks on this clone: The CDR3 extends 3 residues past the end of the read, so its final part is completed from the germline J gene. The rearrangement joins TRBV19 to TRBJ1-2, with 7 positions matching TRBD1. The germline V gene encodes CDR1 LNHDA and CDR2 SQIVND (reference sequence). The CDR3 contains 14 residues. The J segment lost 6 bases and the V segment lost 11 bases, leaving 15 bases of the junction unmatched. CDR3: CAASTGAPYDGYTF. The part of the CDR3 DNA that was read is TGTGCCGCATCAACAGGGGCCCCTTATGATGGC.

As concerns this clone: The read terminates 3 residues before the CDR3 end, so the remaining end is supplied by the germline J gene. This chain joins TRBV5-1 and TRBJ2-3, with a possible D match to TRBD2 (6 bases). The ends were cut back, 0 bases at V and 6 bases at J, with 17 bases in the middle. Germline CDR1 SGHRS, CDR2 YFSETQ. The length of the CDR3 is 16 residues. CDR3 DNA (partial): TGCGCCAGCAGCTTGGGTATCGGAGGGCCACAGGATACG. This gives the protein CASSLGIGGPQDT. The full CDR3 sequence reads CASSLGIGGPQDTQYF.

The CDR3: CASSADTEAFF. The DNA read from the CDR3 is TGTGCCAGCAGCGCAGACACTGAA. The chain links TRBV7-9 to TRBJ1-1; no firm D call. The read terminates 3 residues ahead of where the CDR3 ends, so the germline J gene completes it. The CDR3 length is 11 residues. Trimming took 5 bases from V and 3 from J, leaving 4 bases between them. Germline lookup yields CDR1 SEHNR and CDR2 FQNEAQ (reference sequence).

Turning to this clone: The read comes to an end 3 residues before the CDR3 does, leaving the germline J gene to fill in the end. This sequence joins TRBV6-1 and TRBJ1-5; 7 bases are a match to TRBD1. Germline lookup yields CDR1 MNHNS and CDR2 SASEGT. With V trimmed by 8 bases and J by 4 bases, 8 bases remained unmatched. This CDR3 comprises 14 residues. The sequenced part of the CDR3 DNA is TGTGCCAGCCGTGGGCCAGGGGGGAATCAGCCC. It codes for CASRGPGGNQP. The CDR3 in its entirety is CASRGPGGNQPQHF.

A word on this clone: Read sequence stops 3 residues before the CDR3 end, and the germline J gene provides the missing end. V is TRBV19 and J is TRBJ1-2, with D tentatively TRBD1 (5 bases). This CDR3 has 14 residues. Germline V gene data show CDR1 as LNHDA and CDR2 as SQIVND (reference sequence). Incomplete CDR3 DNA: TGTGCCAGTAGTATCAGTAGCGGGGGTTACGAC. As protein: CASSISSGGYD. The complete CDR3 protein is CASSISSGGYDYTF.

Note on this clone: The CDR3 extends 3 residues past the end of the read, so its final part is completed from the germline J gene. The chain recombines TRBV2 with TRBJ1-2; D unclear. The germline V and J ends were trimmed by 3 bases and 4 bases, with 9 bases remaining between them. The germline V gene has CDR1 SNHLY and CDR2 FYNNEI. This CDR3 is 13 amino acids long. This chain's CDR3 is CASSETGSYGYTF. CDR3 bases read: TGTGCCAGCAGTGAGACGGGTTCCTATGGC. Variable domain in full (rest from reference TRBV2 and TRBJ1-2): EPEVTQTPSHQVTQMGQEVILRCVPISNHLYFYWYRQILGQKVEFLVSFYNNEISEKSEIFDDQFSVERPDGSNFTLKIRSTKLEDSAMYFCASSETGSYGYTFGSGTRLTVV.

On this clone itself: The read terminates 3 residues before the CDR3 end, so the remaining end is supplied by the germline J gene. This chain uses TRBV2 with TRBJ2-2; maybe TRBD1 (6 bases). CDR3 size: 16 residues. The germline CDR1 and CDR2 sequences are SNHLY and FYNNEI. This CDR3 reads CASSNPSRGRNEKLFF. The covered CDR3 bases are TGTGCCAGTAGTAACCCATCCAGGGGCAGGAATGAAAAG.

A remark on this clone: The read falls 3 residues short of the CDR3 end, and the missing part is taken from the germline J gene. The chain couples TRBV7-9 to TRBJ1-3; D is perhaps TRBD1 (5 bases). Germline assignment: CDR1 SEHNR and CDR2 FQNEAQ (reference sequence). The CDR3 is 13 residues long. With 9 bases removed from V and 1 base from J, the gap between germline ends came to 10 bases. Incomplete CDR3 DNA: TGTGCCAGTACAGGATCATCTGGAAACACC. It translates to CASTGSSGNT. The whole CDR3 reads CASTGSSGNTIYF.

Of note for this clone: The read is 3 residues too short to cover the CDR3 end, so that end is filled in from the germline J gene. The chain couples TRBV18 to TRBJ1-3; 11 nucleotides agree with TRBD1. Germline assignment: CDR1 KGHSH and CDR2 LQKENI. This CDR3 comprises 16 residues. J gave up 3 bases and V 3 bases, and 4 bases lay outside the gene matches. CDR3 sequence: CASSPDRGQVGNTIYF. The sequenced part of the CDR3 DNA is TGTGCCAGCTCACCGGACAGGGGGCAGGTTGGAAACACC.

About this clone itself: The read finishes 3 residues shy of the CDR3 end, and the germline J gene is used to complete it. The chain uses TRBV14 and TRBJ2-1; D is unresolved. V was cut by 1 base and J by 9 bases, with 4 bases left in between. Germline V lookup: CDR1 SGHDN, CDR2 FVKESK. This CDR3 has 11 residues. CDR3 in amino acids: CASSQGGEQFF. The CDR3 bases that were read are TGTGCCAGCAGCCAAGGAGGTGAG.

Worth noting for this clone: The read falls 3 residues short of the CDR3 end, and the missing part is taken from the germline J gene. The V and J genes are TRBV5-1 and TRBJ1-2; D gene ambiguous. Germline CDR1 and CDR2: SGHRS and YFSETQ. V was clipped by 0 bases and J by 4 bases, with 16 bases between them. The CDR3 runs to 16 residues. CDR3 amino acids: CASSLEGGPSTYGYTF. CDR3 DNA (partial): TGCGCCAGCAGCTTGGAAGGTGGCCCCTCCACCTATGGC.

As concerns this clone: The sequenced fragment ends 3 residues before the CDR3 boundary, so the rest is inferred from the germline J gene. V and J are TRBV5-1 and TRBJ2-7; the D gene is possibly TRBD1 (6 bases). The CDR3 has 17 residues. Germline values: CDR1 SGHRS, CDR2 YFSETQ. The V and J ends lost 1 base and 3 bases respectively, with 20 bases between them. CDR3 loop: CASSLFDLRGGFYEQYF. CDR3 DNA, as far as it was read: TGCGCCAGCAGCTTGTTCGACCTCAGGGGTGGTTTCTACGAG.

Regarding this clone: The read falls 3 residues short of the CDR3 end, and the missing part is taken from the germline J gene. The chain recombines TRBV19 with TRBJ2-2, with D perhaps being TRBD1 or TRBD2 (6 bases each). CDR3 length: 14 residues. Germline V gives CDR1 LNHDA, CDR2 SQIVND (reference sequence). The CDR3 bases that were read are TGTGCCAGTGGGCGGGACACTGAGAATTCACCG. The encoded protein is CASGRDTENSP. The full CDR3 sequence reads CASGRDTENSPLFF. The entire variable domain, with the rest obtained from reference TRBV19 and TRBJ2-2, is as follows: DGGITQSPKYLFRKEGQNVTLSCEQNLNHDAMYWYRQDPGQGLRLIYYSQIVNDFQKGDIAEGYSVSREKKESFPLTVTSAQKNPTAFYLCASGRDTENSPLFFGEGSRLTVL.